These T cell receptor beta chains were read from a single sample in a study of cytomegalovirus exposure and HLA in healthy donors. Some clones are missing from TCRdb's copy, which holds only in-frame ones; the method was immunoSEQ multiplex PCR. The sample shows about 36,000 clones, more than 60% of them seen only once. The sample comprised PBMCs. Receptor source: a man aged 30 to 45 in good health and CMV-seronegative. The CDR3 runs from the conserved cysteine through the conserved F or W. D genes are given only for firm matches. Clone size is stated in some rows and not others, as once, few, many or a class when expanded.

J gene,clone size,V gene,D gene,CDR3 protein,CDR3 DNA
TRBJ1-2,-,TRBV7-2,TRBD1,CASKRMGTAGGTF,TGTGCCAGCAAAAGGATGGGGACAGCGGGAGGCACCTTC
TRBJ2-3,-,TRBV7-2,-,CASSLGGGALDTQYF,TGTGCCAGCAGCTTAGGAGGGGGGGCATTAGATACGCAGTATTTT
TRBJ2-2,few,TRBV10-2,TRBD1,CASNPTGRVTGELFF,TGCGCCAGCAACCCGACAGGGCGGGTGACCGGGGAGCTGTTTTTT
TRBJ2-6,-,TRBV29-1,TRBD1,CSVKGQAGANVLTF,TGCAGCGTTAAAGGACAGGCTGGGGCCAACGTCCTGACTTTC
TRBJ1-6,-,TRBV6-5,-,CASSYAGSPLHF,TGTGCCAGCAGTTATGCGGGGTCACCCCTCCACTTT
TRBJ2-1,few,TRBV2,TRBD2,CASSEAGLAGAPHEQFF,TGTGCCAGCAGTGAAGCCGGACTAGCGGGAGCCCCCCATGAGCAGTTCTTC
TRBJ1-2,-,TRBV13,-,CASSSTDSVVYGYTF,TGTGCCAGCAGCTCAACCGACAGTGTCGTCTATGGCTACACCTTC
TRBJ2-3,-,TRBV14,-,CASSQQDTQYF,TGTGCCAGCAGCCAGCAGGATACGCAGTATTTT
TRBJ2-7,once,TRBV19,-,CASSRPGLYYEQYF,TGTGCCAGTAGTAGGCCAGGACTATACTACGAGCAGTACTTC
TRBJ2-1,-,TRBV20-1,-,CSLLGYNEQFF,TGCAGTCTACTAGGGTACAATGAGCAGTTCTTC
TRBJ2-1,-,TRBV7-9,-,CASSLLQDGYNEQFF,TGTGCCAGCAGCTTATTACAGGATGGCTACAATGAGCAGTTCTTC
TRBJ1-2,-,TRBV7-9,-,CASSLGGSPGGYTF,TGTGCCAGCAGCTTAGGAGGGTCTCCGGGCGGCTACACCTTC
TRBJ2-7,-,TRBV5-1,TRBD1,CASSRGTVAYEQYF,TGCGCCAGCAGCAGAGGGACAGTCGCCTACGAGCAGTACTTC
TRBJ2-4,-,TRBV28,TRBD1,CASRSQGEPGGKNIQYF,TGTGCCAGCAGGTCACAGGGGGAACCGGGCGGGAAAAACATTCAGTACTTC
TRBJ1-2,-,TRBV6-5,-,CASSYSGQPYGYTF,TGTGCCAGCAGTTACTCGGGGCAGCCCTATGGCTACACCTTC
TRBJ2-7,-,TRBV6-1,TRBD2,CATLPGLGRYEQYF,TGTGCCACACTACCGGGACTAGGTCGTTATGAGCAGTACTTC
TRBJ2-1,-,TRBV5-1,TRBD1,CASSLDRGQFF,TGCGCCAGCAGCCTTGACAGGGGGCAGTTCTTC
TRBJ1-1,-,TRBV2,-,CASTRTAENTEAFF,TGTGCCAGCACTAGAACCGCAGAGAACACTGAAGCTTTCTTT
TRBJ2-5,-,TRBV5-4,-,CASSLPARETQYF,TGTGCCAGCAGCTTGCCGGCGCGGGAGACCCAGTACTTC
TRBJ1-2,once,TRBV27,TRBD1,CASSTTRGHGYTF,TGTGCCAGCAGCACCACTAGGGGGCATGGCTACACCTTC
TRBJ2-1,once,TRBV5-1,-,CASSLAPPNEQFF,TGCGCCAGCAGCCTGGCCCCCCCAAATGAGCAGTTCTTC
TRBJ2-7,-,TRBV6-6,-,CASNQKGGIIYEQYF,TGTGCCAGCAACCAAAAGGGGGGGATTATTTACGAGCAGTACTTC
TRBJ1-1,-,TRBV13,-,CASMAGTEAFF,TGTGCCAGCATGGCGGGCACTGAAGCTTTCTTT
TRBJ2-7,-,TRBV28,-,CASTLTGAYEQYF,TGTGCCAGCACGTTAACAGGAGCCTACGAGCAGTACTTC
TRBJ1-4,-,TRBV6-5,-,CASRPRQTEKLFF,TGTGCCAGCAGACCTCGACAGACTGAAAAACTGTTTTTT
TRBJ2-7,once,TRBV6-6,-,CASSYTTAAGTYEQYF,TGTGCCAGCAGTTACACCACGGCGGCAGGGACCTACGAGCAGTACTTC
TRBJ1-5,once,TRBV6-5,TRBD1,CASRMNRGDQPQHF,TGTGCCAGCAGGATGAACAGGGGCGATCAGCCCCAGCATTTT
TRBJ2-5,-,TRBV13,-,CASSISGAGETQYF,TGTGCCAGCAGTATTTCAGGGGCGGGTGAGACCCAGTACTTC